One sample yielded the 5 T cell receptor beta chains listed below, sequenced in a study of shared clonotypes between healthy human individuals. Produced via immunoSEQ multiplex PCR; TCRdb's table is partial and in-frame only. The table has over 850,000 clones, around three quarters seen once. What was sequenced was memory CD4+ T cells from PBMCs. Sample subset: CD45RA-negative fraction. The receptor set was obtained from a man between 18 and 35 years old in good health. Some clones in this sample may be carry-over from other donors' samples.

J is TRBJ2-3 and V is TRBV7-9, with D possibly being TRBD1 or TRBD2 (6 bases each). Germline V CDR1 and CDR2: SEHNR, FQNEAQ (reference sequence). This CDR3 has 14 amino acids. The V end was cut by 4 bases, the J end by 8 bases, with 16 bases between. The CDR3 loop reads CASSSDRNGGTQYF. The CDR3 nucleotides read TGTGCCAGCAGCTCGGACAGAAACGGGGGTACGCAGTATTTT.

The chain couples TRBV5-1 to TRBJ2-5; D is undetermined. The CDR3 is 15 amino acids. Germline CDR1 reads SGHRS; CDR2 reads YFSETQ. V was trimmed by 0 bases and J by 5 bases, leaving 14 bases between them. CDR3 amino acids: CASSLADGLRETQYF. As DNA, the CDR3 is TGCGCCAGCAGCTTGGCCGACGGTTTGCGGGAGACCCAGTACTTC. Filled out from reference TRBV5-1 and TRBJ2-5, the complete variable domain reads KAGVTQTPRYLIKTRGQQVTLSCSPISGHRSVSWYQQTPGQGLQFLFEYFSETQRNKGNFPGRFSGRQFSNSRSEMNVSTLELGDSALYLCASSLADGLRETQYFGPGTRLLVL.

The chain employs TRBV5-5 and TRBJ2-7, with 7 bases lining up with TRBD1. V was pared by 5 bases and J by 3 bases, with 14 bases of the junction left unmatched. Germline CDR1 and CDR2: SGHKS and YYEKEE (reference sequence). The CDR3 totals 16 residues. CDR3 in amino acids: CASSFQSTGVYYEQYF. The CDR3 bases are TGTGCCAGCAGTTTCCAGAGCACAGGGGTGTACTACGAGCAGTACTTC.

The chain couples TRBV6-5 to TRBJ1-1, with D uncertain. Deletions cut 4 bases from V and 5 bases from J, with 8 bases between. The CDR3 contains 12 residues. CDR1 and CDR2 (germline): MNHEY, SVGAGI. CDR3: CASSSLRTEAFF. The CDR3 DNA sequence: TGTGCCAGCAGTTCTTTAAGAACTGAAGCTTTCTTT.

This clone was recorded once. V and J are TRBV10-3 and TRBJ1-1, with TRBD1 as a possible D gene (6 bases). Between the trimmed V and J ends, which lost 3 bases and 8 bases, there was a span of 13 bases. There are 13 residues in the CDR3. Per germline, CDR1 ENHRY and CDR2 SYGVKD. CDR3 DNA sequence: TGTGCCATCAGTGACAAGGGGGGGGGCGAAGCTTTCTTT. Amino acids: CAISDKGGGEAFF.